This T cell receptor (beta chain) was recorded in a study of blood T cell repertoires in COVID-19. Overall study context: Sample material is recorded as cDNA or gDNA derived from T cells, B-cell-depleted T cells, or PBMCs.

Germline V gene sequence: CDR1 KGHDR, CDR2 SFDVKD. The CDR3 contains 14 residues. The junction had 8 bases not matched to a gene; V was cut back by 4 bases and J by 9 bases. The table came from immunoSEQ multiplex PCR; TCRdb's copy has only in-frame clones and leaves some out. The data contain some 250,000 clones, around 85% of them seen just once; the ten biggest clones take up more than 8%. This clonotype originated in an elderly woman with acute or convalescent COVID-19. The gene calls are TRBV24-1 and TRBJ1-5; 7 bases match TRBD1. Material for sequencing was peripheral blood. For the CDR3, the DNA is TGTGCCACCAGTGACGGGACAGTCACAGGGCCCCAGCATTTT. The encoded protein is CATSDGTVTGPQHF.